The 30 T cell receptor beta chains in this list originate from one sample, sequenced in a study of T cell changes during pregnancy in multiple sclerosis. Profiling relied on immunoSEQ multiplex PCR, and the TCRdb table lists in-frame clones only, not all of them. The repertoire holds around 70,000 clones, with approximately 92% as singletons. This sample comprised peripheral blood, obtained before pregnancy. The receptors were sampled from a female donor with multiple sclerosis, enrolled in a pregnancy study.

The chain combines TRBV6-5 with TRBJ2-7; TRBD1 is a possible D gene (6 bases). Trimming cost V 6 bases and J 1 base, with 16 bases left between them. The length of the CDR3 is 15 residues. In germline, CDR1 is MNHEY, CDR2 SVGAGI. CDR3 bases: TGTGCCAGCAGAGGGGGTCTGGGAGATTCCTACGAGCAGTACTTC. Its translation is CASRGGLGDSYEQYF.

The chain recombines TRBV20-1 with TRBJ1-1; D uncertain. Germline CDR1 is DFQATT and CDR2 is SNEGSKA (reference sequence). The length of the CDR3 is 11 residues. V was shortened by 6 bases and J by 7 bases, with 12 bases between the two germline ends. The CDR3 reads CSADTGIEAFF. Written as DNA, the CDR3 is TGCAGTGCCGATACGGGTATTGAAGCTTTCTTT.

The chain employs TRBV7-6 and TRBJ1-2; D gene unclear. This CDR3 comprises 13 residues. The V end was cut by 4 bases, the J end by 8 bases, with 14 bases between. Per germline, CDR1 SGHVS and CDR2 FNYEAQ. CDR3 residues: CASSSTRGQGYTF. The CDR3 DNA reads TGTGCCAGCAGCTCCACGCGAGGGCAGGGCTACACCTTC.

The J gene is TRBJ1-4, the V gene TRBV6-1; 7 nucleotides line up with TRBD1. CDR1 and CDR2 (germline): MNHNS, SASEGT. With 3 bases clipped from V and 7 bases from J, the junction kept 8 bases outside the gene matches. The CDR3 length is 15 residues. Written as DNA, the CDR3 is TGTGCCAGCAGTGAGGTGACAGGGCTCCGTGAAAAACTGTTTTTT. Its translation is CASSEVTGLREKLFF.

The V and J genes are TRBV2 and TRBJ2-1; a possible D gene is TRBD2 (5 bases). The CDR3 consists of 12 residues. Germline CDR1 reads SNHLY; CDR2 reads FYNNEI. V lost 8 bases to trimming and J lost 3 bases, with 8 bases between them. The CDR3 spells CASSGNYNEQFF. CDR3 bases: TGTGCCAGCTCGGGGAACTACAATGAGCAGTTCTTC.

The V call is TRBV27, the J call TRBJ1-1; D unclear. The CDR3 is 14 amino acids. V was trimmed by 5 bases and J by 11 bases, leaving 21 bases between them. Germline-derived CDR1 and CDR2 are MNHEY and SMNVEV (reference sequence). CDR3 protein: CASSPPGLPREAFF. The CDR3 region has the DNA TGTGCCAGCAGTCCGCCGGGCCTCCCGAGGGAGGCTTTCTTT.

The chain combines TRBV4-3 with TRBJ2-1, with TRBD2 matching over 10 bases. CDR1 and CDR2 (germline): LGHNA, YSLEER. The CDR3 covers 17 residues. Losses at the gene ends were 1 base for V and 3 bases for J; bases not matched to a gene: 6. The CDR3 region is CASSQGASGSVYNEQFF. The CDR3 nucleotides read TGCGCCAGCAGCCAAGGGGCTAGCGGGAGCGTCTACAATGAGCAGTTCTTC.

The J gene is TRBJ2-3, the V gene TRBV7-3, with D unclear. V lost 2 bases, J lost 4 bases, and 16 bases lay in between. Germline V CDR1 and CDR2: SGHTA, FQGTGA. CDR3 length: 16 residues. The CDR3 DNA follows: TGTGCCAGCAGCTTACGCACTATCTCAAATCCAGATACGCAGTATTTT. This encodes CASSLRTISNPDTQYF. The whole variable domain, remainder taken from reference TRBV7-3 and TRBJ2-3, is GAGVSQTPSNKVTEKGKYVELRCDPISGHTALYWYRQSLGQGPEFLIYFQGTGAADDSGLPNDRFFAVRPEGSVSTLKIQRTERGDSAVYLCASSLRTISNPDTQYFGPGTRLTVL.

The V and J genes are TRBV5-8 and TRBJ1-4; 8 bases line up with TRBD1. The V and J ends lost 0 bases and 2 bases, in that order; junction bases with no gene match: 6. Germline CDR1 is SGHTS and CDR2 is YDEGEE. This CDR3 contains 17 residues. This chain's CDR3 is CASSLGQGPGTNEKLFF. The CDR3 DNA reads TGTGCCAGCAGCTTGGGACAGGGGCCCGGCACTAATGAAAAACTGTTTTTT.

The J gene is TRBJ2-7, the V gene TRBV5-5; 10 nucleotides agree with TRBD1. After removal of 3 bases from V and 6 bases from J, the junction contained 3 bases not matched to a gene. Germline CDR1 and CDR2: SGHKS and YYEKEE (reference sequence). The CDR3 consists of 13 residues. The CDR3 protein is CASSSGTGVEQYF. CDR3 DNA: TGTGCCAGCAGCTCCGGGACAGGGGTCGAGCAGTACTTC. Looking up the rest from reference TRBV5-5 and TRBJ2-7 gives the full variable domain: DAGVTQSPTHLIKTRGQQVTLRCSPISGHKSVSWYQQVLGQGPQFIFQYYEKEERGRGNFPDRFSARQFPNYSSELNVNALLLGDSALYLCASSSGTGVEQYFGPGTRLTVT.

The chain employs TRBV5-6 and TRBJ1-1, with 9 bases matching TRBD1. V lost 4 bases, J lost 4 bases, and 5 bases stayed unmatched. Germline assignment: CDR1 SGHDT and CDR2 YYEEEE. The CDR3 sequence is 14 residues long. The DNA for the CDR3 is TGTGCCAGCAGCGGTACAGGGGGCGTCACTGAAGCTTTCTTT. Amino acid sequence: CASSGTGGVTEAFF.

The chain combines TRBV19 with TRBJ1-1; 8 bases map to TRBD1. The length of the CDR3 is 14 residues. Germline assignment: CDR1 LNHDA and CDR2 SQIVND (reference sequence). V gave up 4 bases and J gave up 5 bases; unmatched junction bases: 6. The CDR3 region is CASSTRDRRTEAFF. In nucleotides, the CDR3 is TGTGCCAGTAGTACCCGGGACAGGAGGACTGAAGCTTTCTTT.

The V call is TRBV2, the J call TRBJ2-7; D perhaps matches TRBD2 (5 bases). CDR3 length: 15 residues. The germline V gene encodes CDR1 SNHLY and CDR2 FYNNEI. V lost 2 bases, J lost 3 bases, and 14 bases lay in between. The CDR3: CASSEREGISYEQYF. In nucleotides, the CDR3 is TGTGCCAGCAGTGAACGGGAAGGCATAAGCTACGAGCAGTACTTC.

This rearrangement joins TRBV5-4 to TRBJ2-4; 9 bases fit TRBD1. The V segment lost 0 bases and the J segment 3 bases; nucleotides outside the gene matches: 7. The CDR3 has 17 residues. Germline CDR1 is SGHNT and CDR2 is YYREEE (reference sequence). The CDR3 DNA follows: TGTGCCAGCAGCTTGGGAATACGGGGACAGGGCAAAAACATTCAGTACTTC. Its translation: CASSLGIRGQGKNIQYF.

This rearrangement joins TRBV23-1 to TRBJ2-1; the match to TRBD1 covers 7 bases. TRBV23-1 is placed among ORFs of uncertain function. This CDR3 comprises 18 residues. The V gene end was trimmed by 2 bases and the J gene end by 5 bases; junction bases not matched to a gene: 15. This CDR3 reads CASSQPDRARRAHNEQFF. In DNA, the CDR3 is TGCGCCAGCAGTCAACCTGACAGGGCCCGCCGAGCCCACAATGAGCAGTTCTTC.

This chain joins TRBV18 and TRBJ1-3, with D possibly TRBD1 on 6 matching bases. V was clipped by 7 bases and J by 8 bases, with 18 bases between them. The CDR3 totals 14 residues. The germline V gene encodes CDR1 KGHSH and CDR2 LQKENI. In DNA form, the CDR3 reads TGTGCCAGCTGGCAAGCGGGACAAAGGGACACCATATATTTT. Translated: CASWQAGQRDTIYF.

The V call is TRBV25-1, the J call TRBJ2-1, with D possibly matching TRBD2 (6 bases). The CDR3 spans 16 residues. The V end lost 3 bases, the J end lost 2 bases, and 14 bases lay between the germline ends. CDR1 MGHDK and CDR2 SYGVNS come from the germline V gene. DNA of the CDR3: TGTGCCAGCAGTGATGGGGGAGGCATAGCCTACAATGAGCAGTTCTTC. Its translation: CASSDGGGIAYNEQFF.

The genes are TRBV11-3 and TRBJ2-7, with a possible D match to TRBD1 (5 bases). The V end was cut by 5 bases, the J end by 3 bases, with 11 bases between. The CDR3 is 13 amino acids. CDR1 and CDR2 from the germline V gene are SGHNT and YENEEA. The CDR3 sequence is CASSHGHGYEQYF. The CDR3 coding sequence is TGTGCCAGCAGCCATGGACACGGCTACGAGCAGTACTTC.

The gene calls are TRBV7-9 and TRBJ2-1; TRBD2 matches 11 bases. This CDR3 is built from 15 residues. In germline, CDR1 is SEHNR, CDR2 FQNEAQ (reference sequence). Trimming cost V 6 bases and J 2 bases; bases outside gene matches: 3. CDR3 in amino acids: CASSGGLAAYNEQFF. The CDR3 coding sequence is TGTGCCAGCAGTGGGGGACTAGCGGCCTACAATGAGCAGTTCTTC.

This chain connects TRBV7-6 to TRBJ2-7, with a tentative D call TRBD1 (6 bases). This CDR3 is built from 16 residues. Deletions cut 1 base from V and 1 base from J, with 14 bases between. Germline lookup yields CDR1 SGHVS and CDR2 FNYEAQ. The CDR3 coding sequence is TGTGCCAGCAGCTTAGGACAGGCCTCTATATCCTACGAGCAGTACTTC. Translated, it gives CASSLGQASISYEQYF.

The V gene is TRBV29-1, the J gene TRBJ1-1, with D maybe TRBD1 (6 bases). Germline-derived CDR1 and CDR2 are SQVTM and ANQGSEA. Trimming cost V 6 bases and J 3 bases, with 11 bases left between them. This CDR3 region has 12 residues. CDR3 protein: CSVNRADTEAFF. The CDR3 nucleotides are TGCAGCGTCAACAGGGCCGACACTGAAGCTTTCTTT.

The count of this clone is one. This chain uses TRBV19 with TRBJ2-1, with 7 bases matching TRBD2. Germline lookup yields CDR1 LNHDA and CDR2 SQIVND (reference sequence). The CDR3 length is 15 residues. V dropped 7 bases and J dropped 6; count of bases not matched to a gene: 12. This chain's CDR3 is CASMGFEGGPNEQFF. The CDR3 coding sequence is TGTGCCAGTATGGGATTTGAGGGAGGGCCCAATGAGCAGTTCTTC.

This clone was seen many times. V usage is TRBV5-6 and J usage is TRBJ1-4, with TRBD1 as a possible D gene (6 bases). CDR1 and CDR2 (germline): SGHDT, YYEEEE. This CDR3 has 14 residues. V lost 3 bases to trimming and J lost 6 bases, with 12 bases between them. CDR3 DNA sequence: TGTGCCAGCAGCTGGGGGGGGGCGGATGAAAAACTGTTTTTT. This codes for CASSWGGADEKLFF.

The gene calls are TRBV9 and TRBJ2-4; 7 bases map to TRBD2. V gave up 4 bases and J gave up 4 bases; unmatched junction bases: 8. Germline CDR1 reads SGDLS; CDR2 reads YYNGEE. The CDR3 runs to 15 residues. The CDR3 DNA follows: TGTGCCAGCAGCCGGGGGGATGAAAGGAAAAACATTCAGTACTTC. This translates into CASSRGDERKNIQYF.

The chain recombines TRBV4-2 with TRBJ2-1, with 8 bases matching TRBD2. Germline CDR1 and CDR2: LGHNA and YNFKEQ. V gave up 0 bases and J gave up 8 bases; unmatched junction bases: 9. This CDR3 contains 16 residues. The CDR3 sequence: CASSQDRFTSGDEQFF. DNA for the CDR3: TGTGCCAGCAGCCAAGACCGGTTCACTAGCGGCGATGAGCAGTTCTTC.

This clone turned up a few times. The chain uses TRBV19 and TRBJ1-1; D is possibly TRBD1 (5 bases). Trimming took 7 bases from V and 4 from J, leaving 10 bases between them. Germline-derived CDR1 and CDR2 are LNHDA and SQIVND (reference sequence). The CDR3 length is 12 residues. In nucleotides, the CDR3 is TGTGCCAGTAAGGGCAGGGTCACTGAAGCTTTCTTT. It encodes CASKGRVTEAFF.

The chain has TRBV5-4 and TRBJ1-1; 7 nucleotides agree with TRBD1. J was trimmed by 2 bases and V by 1 base; bases with no gene match: 2. The CDR3 sequence is 14 residues long. Germline V CDR1 and CDR2: SGHNT, YYREEE (reference sequence). The CDR3 DNA reads as TGTGCCAGCAGCTTGACAGGGGTAAACACTGAAGCTTTCTTT. Residues: CASSLTGVNTEAFF.

The rearrangement links TRBV11-2 to TRBJ2-7; TRBD2 aligns across 10 bases. The ends lost 0 bases at V and 6 bases at J; junction bases unmatched: 5. The length of the CDR3 is 15 residues. Germline V lookup: CDR1 SGHAT, CDR2 FQNNGV. The CDR3 DNA follows: TGTGCCAGCAGCTTAGATCAGGGACTAGCGATCGAGCAGTACTTC. Translated: CASSLDQGLAIEQYF.

The J gene is TRBJ2-7, the V gene TRBV5-5; D is uncertain. Trimming shortened V by 0 bases and J by 9 bases, and 13 bases separated the two germline ends. The length of the CDR3 is 13 residues. Germline V gene sequence: CDR1 SGHKS, CDR2 YYEKEE (reference sequence). The CDR3 reads CASSLGDESWQYF. The CDR3 DNA sequence: TGTGCCAGCAGCTTGGGAGATGAATCGTGGCAGTACTTC.

The J gene is TRBJ1-2, the V gene TRBV5-8; 7 positions agree with TRBD1. The CDR3 totals 14 residues. Germline trimming cut 6 bases from V and 4 bases from J; bases unmatched to any gene: 9. CDR1 and CDR2 (germline): SGHTS, YDEGEE. CDR3 sequence (DNA): TGTGCCAGCACCTTAACGGGACAGTCCTATGGCTACACCTTC. This encodes CASTLTGQSYGYTF.